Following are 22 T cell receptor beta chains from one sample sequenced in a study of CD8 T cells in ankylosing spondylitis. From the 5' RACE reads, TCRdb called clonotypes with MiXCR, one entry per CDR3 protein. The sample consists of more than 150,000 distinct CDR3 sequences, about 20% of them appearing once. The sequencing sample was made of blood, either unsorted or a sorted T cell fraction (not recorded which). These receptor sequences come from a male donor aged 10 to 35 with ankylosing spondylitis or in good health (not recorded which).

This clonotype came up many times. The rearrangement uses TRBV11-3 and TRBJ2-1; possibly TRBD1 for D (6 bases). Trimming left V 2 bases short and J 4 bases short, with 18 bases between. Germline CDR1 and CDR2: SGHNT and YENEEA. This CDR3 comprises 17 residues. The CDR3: CASSLRGWDNPYNEQFF. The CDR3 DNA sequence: TGTGCCAGCAGCTTACGGGGTTGGGACAACCCTTACAATGAGCAGTTCTTC.

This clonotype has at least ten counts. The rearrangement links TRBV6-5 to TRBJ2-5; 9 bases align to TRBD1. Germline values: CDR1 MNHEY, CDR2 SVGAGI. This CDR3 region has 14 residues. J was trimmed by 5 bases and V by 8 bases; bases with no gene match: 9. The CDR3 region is CASSYRGLGETQYF. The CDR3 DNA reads TGTGCCAGCTCCTACAGGGGGCTGGGGGAGACCCAGTACTTC.

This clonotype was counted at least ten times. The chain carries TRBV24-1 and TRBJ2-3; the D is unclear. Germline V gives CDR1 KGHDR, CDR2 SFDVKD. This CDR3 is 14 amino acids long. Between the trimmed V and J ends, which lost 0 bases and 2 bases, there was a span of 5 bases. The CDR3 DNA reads TGTGCCACCAGTGATTTGCAAACCACAGATACGCAGTATTTT. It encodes CATSDLQTTDTQYF.

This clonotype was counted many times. The CDR3 nucleotides are TGTGCCAGCAGTTTATGGGAATCTGGGGAGCTGTTTTTT. Residues: CASSLWESGELFF. V and J are TRBV12-3 or TRBV12-4 and TRBJ2-2; D is unresolved. The CDR3 spans 13 residues. Trimming stripped 2 bases from V and 8 bases from J, with 9 bases between.

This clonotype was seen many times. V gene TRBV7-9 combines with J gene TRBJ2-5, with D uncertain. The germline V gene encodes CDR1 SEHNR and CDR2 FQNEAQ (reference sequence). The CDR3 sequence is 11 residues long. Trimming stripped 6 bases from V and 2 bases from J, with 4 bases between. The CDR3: CASSPQETQYF. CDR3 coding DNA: TGTGCCAGCAGTCCGCAAGAGACCCAGTACTTC.

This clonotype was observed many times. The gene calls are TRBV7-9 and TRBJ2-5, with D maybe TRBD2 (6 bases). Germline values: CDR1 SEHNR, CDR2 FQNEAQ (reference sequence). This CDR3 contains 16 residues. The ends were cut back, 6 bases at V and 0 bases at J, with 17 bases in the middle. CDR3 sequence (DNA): TGTGCCAGCAGAAAGGGCCTGGGAGGAAACCAAGAGACCCAGTACTTC. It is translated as CASRKGLGGNQETQYF.

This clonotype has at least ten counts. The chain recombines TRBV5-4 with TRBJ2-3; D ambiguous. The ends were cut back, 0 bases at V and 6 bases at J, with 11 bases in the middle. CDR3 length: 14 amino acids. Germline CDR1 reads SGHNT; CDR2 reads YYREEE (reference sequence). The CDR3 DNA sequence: TGTGCCAGCAGCTTGGCCGCGGTACCTGATACGCAGTATTTT. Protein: CASSLAAVPDTQYF.

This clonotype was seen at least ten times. CDR3 sequence reads: CASSFSGTGDGEQYF. The CDR3 DNA is TGTGCCAGCAGTTTCTCCGGGACAGGGGATGGCGAGCAGTACTTC. This sequence joins TRBV12-3 or TRBV12-4 and TRBJ2-7, with TRBD1 matching over 10 bases. V lost 3 bases and J lost 6; bases outside the gene matches: 8. The CDR3 contains 15 residues.

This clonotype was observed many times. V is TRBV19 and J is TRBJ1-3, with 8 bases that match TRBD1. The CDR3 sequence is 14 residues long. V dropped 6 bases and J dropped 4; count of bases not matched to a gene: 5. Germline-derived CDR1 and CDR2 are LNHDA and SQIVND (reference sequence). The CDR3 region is CASRADREGNTIYF. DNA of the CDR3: TGTGCCAGTAGGGCGGACAGGGAAGGAAACACCATATATTTT.

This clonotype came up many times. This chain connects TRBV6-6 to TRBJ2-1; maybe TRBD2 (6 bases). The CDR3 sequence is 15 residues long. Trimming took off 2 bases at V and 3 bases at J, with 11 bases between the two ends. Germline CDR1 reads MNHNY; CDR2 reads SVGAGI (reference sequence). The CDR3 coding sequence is TGTGCCAGCAGTTACGGCGCGGGAAACTACAATGAGCAGTTCTTC. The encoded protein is CASSYGAGNYNEQFF.

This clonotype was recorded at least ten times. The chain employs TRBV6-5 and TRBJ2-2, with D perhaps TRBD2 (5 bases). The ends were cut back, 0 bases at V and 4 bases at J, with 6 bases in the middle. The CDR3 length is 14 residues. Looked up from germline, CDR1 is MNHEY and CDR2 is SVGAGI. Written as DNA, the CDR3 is TGTGCCAGCAGTTACTCGAGGGCCACCGGGGAGCTGTTTTTT. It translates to CASSYSRATGELFF.

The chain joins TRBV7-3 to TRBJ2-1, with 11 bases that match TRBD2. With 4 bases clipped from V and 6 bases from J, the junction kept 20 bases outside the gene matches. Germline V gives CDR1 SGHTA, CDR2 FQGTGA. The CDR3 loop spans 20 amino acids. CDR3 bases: TGTGCCAGCAGCTCGACGGGACTAGCGGCGGTCTTGTCTATAGCCAATGAGCAGTTCTTC. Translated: CASSSTGLAAVLSIANEQFF.

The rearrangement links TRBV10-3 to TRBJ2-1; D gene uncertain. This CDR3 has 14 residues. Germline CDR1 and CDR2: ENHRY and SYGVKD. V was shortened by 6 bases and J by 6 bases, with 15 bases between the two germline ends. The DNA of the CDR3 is TGTGCCATCAGCCCTAAGCTTAGTGGCAATGAGCAGTTCTTC. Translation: CAISPKLSGNEQFF.

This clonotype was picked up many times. The CDR3 reads CASSQAWRIDQPQHF. In DNA, the CDR3 is TGCGCCAGCAGCCAAGCATGGCGAATCGATCAGCCCCAGCATTTT. The rearrangement links TRBV4-1 to TRBJ1-5; D gene unclear. Trimming shortened V by 1 base and J by 5 bases, and 12 bases separated the two germline ends. The germline gives CDR1 MGHRA, CDR2 YSYEKL. This CDR3 is 15 amino acids long.

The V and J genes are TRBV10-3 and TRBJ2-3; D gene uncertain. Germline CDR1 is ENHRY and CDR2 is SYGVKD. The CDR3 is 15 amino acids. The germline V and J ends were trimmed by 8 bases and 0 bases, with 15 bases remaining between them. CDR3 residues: CAIGSPSRSTDTQYF. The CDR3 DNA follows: TGTGCCATCGGGTCCCCTTCGCGCAGCACAGATACGCAGTATTTT.

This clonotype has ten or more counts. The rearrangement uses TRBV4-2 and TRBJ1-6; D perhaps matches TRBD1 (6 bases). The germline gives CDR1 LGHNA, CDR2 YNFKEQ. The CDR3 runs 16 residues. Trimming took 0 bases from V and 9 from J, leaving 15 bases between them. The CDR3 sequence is CASSQDSTRGISPLHF. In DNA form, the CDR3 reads TGTGCCAGCAGCCAAGACTCAACCAGGGGAATTTCACCCCTCCACTTT.

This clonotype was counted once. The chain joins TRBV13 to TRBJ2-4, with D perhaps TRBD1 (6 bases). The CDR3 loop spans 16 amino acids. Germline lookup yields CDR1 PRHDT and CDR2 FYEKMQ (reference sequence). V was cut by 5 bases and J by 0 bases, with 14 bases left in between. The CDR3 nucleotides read TGTGCCAGCAGCCCCTCAGGGACACTAGCCAAAAACATTCAGTACTTC. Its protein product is CASSPSGTLAKNIQYF. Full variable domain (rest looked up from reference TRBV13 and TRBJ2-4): AAGVIQSPRHLIKEKRETATLKCYPIPRHDTVYWYQQGPGQDPQFLISFYEKMQSDKGSIPDRFSAQQFSDYHSELNMSSLELGDSALYFCASSPSGTLAKNIQYFGAGTRLSVL.

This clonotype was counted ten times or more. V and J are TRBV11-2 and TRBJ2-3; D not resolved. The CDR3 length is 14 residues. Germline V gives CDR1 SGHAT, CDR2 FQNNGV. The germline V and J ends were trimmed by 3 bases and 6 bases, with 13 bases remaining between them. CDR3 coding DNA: TGTGCCAGCAGCTTCAGGCCGGAGATGGATACGCAGTATTTT. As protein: CASSFRPEMDTQYF.

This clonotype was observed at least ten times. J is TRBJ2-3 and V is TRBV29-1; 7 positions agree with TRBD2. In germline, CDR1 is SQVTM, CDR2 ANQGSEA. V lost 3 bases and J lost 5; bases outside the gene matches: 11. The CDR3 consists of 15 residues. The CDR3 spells CSVDGLADGVDTQYF. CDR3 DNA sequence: TGCAGCGTTGATGGGCTAGCGGACGGGGTAGATACGCAGTATTTT.

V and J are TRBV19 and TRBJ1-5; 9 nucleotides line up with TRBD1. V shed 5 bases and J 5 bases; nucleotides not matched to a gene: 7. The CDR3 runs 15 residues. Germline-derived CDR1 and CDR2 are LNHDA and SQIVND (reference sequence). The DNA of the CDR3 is TGTGCCAGTAGTCTGGGGACAGGGATTTATCAGCCCCAGCATTTT. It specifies CASSLGTGIYQPQHF.

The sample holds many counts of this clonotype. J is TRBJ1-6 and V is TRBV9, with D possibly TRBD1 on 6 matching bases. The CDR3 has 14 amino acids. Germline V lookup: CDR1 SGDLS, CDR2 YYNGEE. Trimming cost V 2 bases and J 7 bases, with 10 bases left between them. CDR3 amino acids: CASSVQGWNSPLHF. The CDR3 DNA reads TGTGCCAGCAGCGTGCAGGGGTGGAATTCACCCCTCCACTTT.

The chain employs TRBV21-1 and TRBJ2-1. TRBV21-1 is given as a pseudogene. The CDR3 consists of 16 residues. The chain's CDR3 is CASSKEDPSIPNEQFF. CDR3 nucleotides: TGTGCCAGCAGCAAAGAAGACCCATCGATCCCCAATGAGCAGTTCTTC.